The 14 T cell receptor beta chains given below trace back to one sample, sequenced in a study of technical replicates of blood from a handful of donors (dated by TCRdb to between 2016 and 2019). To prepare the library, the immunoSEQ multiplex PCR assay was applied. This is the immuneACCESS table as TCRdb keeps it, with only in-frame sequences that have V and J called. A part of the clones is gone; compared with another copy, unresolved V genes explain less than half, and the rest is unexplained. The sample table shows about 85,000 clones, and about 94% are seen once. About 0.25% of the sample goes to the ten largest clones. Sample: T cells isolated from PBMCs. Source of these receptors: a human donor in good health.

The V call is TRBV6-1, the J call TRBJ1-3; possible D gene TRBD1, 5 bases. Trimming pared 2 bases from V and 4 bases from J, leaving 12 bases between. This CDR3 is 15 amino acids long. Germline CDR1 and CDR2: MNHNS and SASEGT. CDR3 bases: TGTGCCAGCAGTGAATCTGGACAACCAGGAAACACCATATATTTT. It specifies CASSESGQPGNTIYF.

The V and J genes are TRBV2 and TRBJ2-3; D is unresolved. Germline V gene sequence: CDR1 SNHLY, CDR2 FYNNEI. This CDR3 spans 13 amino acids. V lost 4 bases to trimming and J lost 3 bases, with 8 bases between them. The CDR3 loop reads CASSGSQTDTQYF. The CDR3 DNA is TGTGCCAGCAGTGGCTCGCAGACAGATACGCAGTATTTT.

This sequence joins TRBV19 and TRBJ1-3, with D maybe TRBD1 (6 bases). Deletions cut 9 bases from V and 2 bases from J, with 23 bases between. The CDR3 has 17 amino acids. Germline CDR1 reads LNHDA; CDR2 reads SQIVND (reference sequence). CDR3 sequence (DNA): TGTGCCAGCAAGCCAGCCATTGAACAGGGCGCTGGAAACACCATATATTTT. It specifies CASKPAIEQGAGNTIYF.

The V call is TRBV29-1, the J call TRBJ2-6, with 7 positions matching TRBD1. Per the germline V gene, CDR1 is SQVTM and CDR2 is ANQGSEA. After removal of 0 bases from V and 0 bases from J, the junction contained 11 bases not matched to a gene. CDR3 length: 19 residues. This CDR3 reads CSVEDLTGESVSGANVLTF. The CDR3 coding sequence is TGCAGCGTTGAAGATCTTACAGGGGAGTCTGTCTCTGGGGCCAACGTCCTGACTTTC.

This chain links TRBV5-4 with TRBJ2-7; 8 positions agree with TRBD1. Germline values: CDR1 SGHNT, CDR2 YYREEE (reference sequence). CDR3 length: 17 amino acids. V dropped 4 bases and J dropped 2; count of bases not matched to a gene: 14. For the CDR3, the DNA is TGTGCCAGCAGCCTTTTTAGGTTCGGACAGGGTGCCTACGAGCAGTACTTC. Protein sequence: CASSLFRFGQGAYEQYF.

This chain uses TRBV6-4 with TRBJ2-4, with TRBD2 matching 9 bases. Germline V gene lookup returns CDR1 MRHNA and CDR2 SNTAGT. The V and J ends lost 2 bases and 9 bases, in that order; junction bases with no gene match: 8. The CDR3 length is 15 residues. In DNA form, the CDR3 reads TGTGCCAGCAGTGACGGGGCAGCGGGGGGCGGCATTCAGTACTTC. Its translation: CASSDGAAGGGIQYF.

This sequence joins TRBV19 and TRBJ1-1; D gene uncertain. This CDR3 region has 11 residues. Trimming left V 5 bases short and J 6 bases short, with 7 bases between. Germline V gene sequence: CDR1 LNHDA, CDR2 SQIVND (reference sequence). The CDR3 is CASSFGSEAFF. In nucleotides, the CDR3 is TGTGCCAGTAGTTTCGGGTCTGAAGCTTTCTTT.

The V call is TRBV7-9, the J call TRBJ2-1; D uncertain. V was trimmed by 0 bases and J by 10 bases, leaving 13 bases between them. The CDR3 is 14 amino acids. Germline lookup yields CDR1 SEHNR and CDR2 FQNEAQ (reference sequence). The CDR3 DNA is TGTGCCAGCAGCTTAGCGCCCTTGAATGGCGAGCAGTTCTTC. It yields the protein CASSLAPLNGEQFF.

For the CDR3, the DNA is TGTGCCAGCAGCCAGGGCAGTAACACGGGACTAGGAATATACGAGCAGTACTTC. Its protein product is CASSQGSNTGLGIYEQYF. The V call is TRBV4-2, the J call TRBJ2-7; 8 bases agree with TRBD2. The CDR3 totals 18 residues. Germline V lookup: CDR1 LGHNA, CDR2 YNFKEQ. Trimming cost V 3 bases and J 4 bases; bases outside gene matches: 17.

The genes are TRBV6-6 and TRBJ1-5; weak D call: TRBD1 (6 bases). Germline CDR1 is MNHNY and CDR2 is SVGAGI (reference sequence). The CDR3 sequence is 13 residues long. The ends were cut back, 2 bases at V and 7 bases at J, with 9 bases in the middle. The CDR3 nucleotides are TGTGCCAGCAGTTACGACAGGTACCAGCCCCAGCATTTT. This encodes CASSYDRYQPQHF.

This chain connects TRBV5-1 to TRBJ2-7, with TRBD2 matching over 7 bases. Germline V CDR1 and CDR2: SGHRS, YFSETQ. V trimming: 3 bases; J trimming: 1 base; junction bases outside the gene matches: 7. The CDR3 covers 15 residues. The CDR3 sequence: CASSWGGTGSYEQYF. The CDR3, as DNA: TGCGCCAGCAGCTGGGGGGGAACAGGTTCCTACGAGCAGTACTTC.

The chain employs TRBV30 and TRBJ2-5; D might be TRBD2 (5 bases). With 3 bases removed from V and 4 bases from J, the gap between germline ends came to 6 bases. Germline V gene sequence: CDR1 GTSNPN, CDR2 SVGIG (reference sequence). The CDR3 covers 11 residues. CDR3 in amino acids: CAWSEGETQYF. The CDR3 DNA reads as TGTGCCTGGAGCGAGGGAGAGACCCAGTACTTC.

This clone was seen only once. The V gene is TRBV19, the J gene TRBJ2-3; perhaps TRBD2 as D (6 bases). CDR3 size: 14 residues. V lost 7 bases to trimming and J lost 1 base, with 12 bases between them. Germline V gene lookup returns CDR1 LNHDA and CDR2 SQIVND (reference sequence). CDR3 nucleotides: TGTGCCAGTAAGCTAGCGCGGGGCACAGATACGCAGTATTTT. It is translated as CASKLARGTDTQYF.

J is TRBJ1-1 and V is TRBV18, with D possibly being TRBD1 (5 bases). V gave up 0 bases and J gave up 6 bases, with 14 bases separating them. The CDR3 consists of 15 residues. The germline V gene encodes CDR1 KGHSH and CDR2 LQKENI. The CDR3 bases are TGTGCCAGCTCACCACCTGGAAGGGGCGCTTCTGAAGCTTTCTTT. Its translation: CASSPPGRGASEAFF.